This TCR beta chain was profiled in a study of naive and memory T cell subsets. Notes on the study in general: In CD4 and CD8 cells, diversity dropped from naive through EMRA. A clonotype means one alpha or beta sequence, not an alpha/beta pair. Especially in CD8 cells, naive repertoires contained a few larger clonotypes, possibly CD45RA-re-expressing memory cells.

On this clonotype itself: The antigen remains undetermined.

The germline CDR1 and CDR2 sequences are KGHDR and SFDVKD. The germline V and J ends were trimmed by 7 bases and 9 bases, with 15 bases remaining between them. The CDR3 contains 13 residues. Both TRBC1 and TRBC2 were covered by a beta constant-region primer of two equimolar oligonucleotides. Four rounds of PCR amplified the ligated cDNA using nested alpha and beta constant-region primers plus SP2. TCRdb re-called the UMI-ligation and nested PCR reads with MiXCR, one entry per CDR3 protein. Among about 150,000 distinct CDR3 sequences listed, 22% were seen once. This chain connects TRBV24-1 to TRBJ2-1; D is uncertain. The origin of this receptor is a human donor in good health. Sequenced input: naive CD4+ T cells from blood. CDR3 DNA: TGTGCCACCAGCCAAAGAACGGCCGGTGAGCAGTTCTTC. Translation: CATSQRTAGEQFF.